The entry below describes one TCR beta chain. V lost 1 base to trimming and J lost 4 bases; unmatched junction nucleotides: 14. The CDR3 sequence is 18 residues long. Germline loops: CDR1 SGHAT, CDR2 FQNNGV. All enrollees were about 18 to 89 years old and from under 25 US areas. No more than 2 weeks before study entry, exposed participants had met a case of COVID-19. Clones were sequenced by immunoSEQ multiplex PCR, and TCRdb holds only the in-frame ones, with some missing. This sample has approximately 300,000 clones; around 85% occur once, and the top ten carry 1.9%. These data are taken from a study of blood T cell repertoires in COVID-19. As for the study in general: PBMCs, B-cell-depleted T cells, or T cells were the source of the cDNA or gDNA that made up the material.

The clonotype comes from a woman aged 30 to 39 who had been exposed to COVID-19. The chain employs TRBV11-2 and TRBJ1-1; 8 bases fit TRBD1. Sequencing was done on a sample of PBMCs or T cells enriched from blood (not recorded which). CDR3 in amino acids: CASSLGRTGQQLLTEAFF. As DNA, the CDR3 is TGTGCCAGCAGCTTAGGAAGGACAGGGCAACAACTACTCACTGAAGCTTTCTTT.